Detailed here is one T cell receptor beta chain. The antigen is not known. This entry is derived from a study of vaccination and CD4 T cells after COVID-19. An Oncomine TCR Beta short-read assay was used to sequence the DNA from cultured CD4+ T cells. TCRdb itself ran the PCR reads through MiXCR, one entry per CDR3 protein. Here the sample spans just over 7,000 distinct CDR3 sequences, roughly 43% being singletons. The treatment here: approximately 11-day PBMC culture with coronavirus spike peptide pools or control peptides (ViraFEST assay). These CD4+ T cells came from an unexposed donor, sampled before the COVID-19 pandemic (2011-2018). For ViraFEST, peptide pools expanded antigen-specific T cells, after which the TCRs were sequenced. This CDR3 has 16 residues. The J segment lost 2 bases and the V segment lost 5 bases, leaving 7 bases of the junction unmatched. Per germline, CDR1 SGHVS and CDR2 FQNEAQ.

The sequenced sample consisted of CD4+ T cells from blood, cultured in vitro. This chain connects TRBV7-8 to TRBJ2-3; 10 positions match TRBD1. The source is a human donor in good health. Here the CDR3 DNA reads TGTGCCAGCAGCCTAAGGGACAGGGGTAACACAGATACGCAGTATTTT. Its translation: CASSLRDRGNTDTQYF.